This passage covers 30 T cell receptor beta chains from one sample sequenced in a study of PD-1 blockade in classical Hodgkin lymphoma. Profiled with immunoSEQ multiplex PCR; TCRdb holds only in-frame clones, not every one. The repertoire includes fewer than 25,000 clones, over 70% of them detected once, and approximately 7% sits in the top ten. As to time point: cycle 4 day 1 (C4D1), after more than five weeks of nivolumab. Each of the patients experienced relapse following autologous stem cell transplantation, and their brentuximab vedotin exposure differed. The starting material was peripheral blood mononuclear cells (PBMCs), obtained before the fourth cycle of nivolumab. The receptors stem from a human donor with classical Hodgkin lymphoma.

The table lists this clone with a few counts. The genes are TRBV7-6 and TRBJ1-4; TRBD1 aligns across 8 bases. The CDR3 is 14 residues long. The V gene end was trimmed by 5 bases and the J gene end by 5 bases; junction bases not matched to a gene: 4. Germline V gives CDR1 SGHVS, CDR2 FNYEAQ. The CDR3, as DNA: TGTGCCAGCAGCGAGGGGACAGGAAATGAAAAACTGTTTTTT. Amino acid sequence: CASSEGTGNEKLFF. The variable domain in full, completed from reference TRBV7-6 and TRBJ1-4, reads GAGVSQSPRYKVTKRGQDVALRCDPISGHVSLYWYRQALGQGPEFLTYFNYEAQQDKSGLPNDRFSAERPEGSISTLTIQRTEQRDSAMYRCASSEGTGNEKLFFGSGTQLSVL.

This rearrangement joins TRBV9 to TRBJ2-7; 7 bases are shared with TRBD1. Germline-derived CDR1 and CDR2 are SGDLS and YYNGEE. This CDR3 is built from 13 residues. Trimming removed 0 bases from V and 6 bases from J; junction bases left unmatched: 3. The CDR3, as DNA: TGTGCCAGCAGCGTAGCGGACAGGAGCGAGCAGTACTTC. This translates into CASSVADRSEQYF.

The rearrangement joins TRBV19 to TRBJ2-3; perhaps TRBD1 as D (6 bases). Between the trimmed V and J ends, which lost 1 base and 3 bases, there was a span of 14 bases. Germline CDR1 reads LNHDA; CDR2 reads SQIVND (reference sequence). The CDR3 runs 16 residues. The CDR3 spells CASSIGTEEGTDTQYF. The DNA for the CDR3 is TGTGCCAGTAGTATAGGGACAGAGGAAGGGACAGATACGCAGTATTTT.

The V gene is TRBV5-4, the J gene TRBJ2-5; D is perhaps TRBD2 (6 bases). V was clipped by 4 bases and J by 2 bases, with 12 bases between them. The CDR3 covers 14 residues. CDR1 and CDR2 from the germline V gene are SGHNT and YYREEE (reference sequence). The CDR3, as DNA: TGTGCCAGCAGCCCCCGGGACTCACAAGAGACCCAGTACTTC. It codes for CASSPRDSQETQYF.

The V call is TRBV28, the J call TRBJ2-6; TRBD1 matches 7 bases. CDR1 is MDHEN and CDR2 is SYDVKM in the germline V gene. The CDR3 length is 15 residues. V lost 6 bases to trimming and J lost 4 bases; unmatched junction nucleotides: 6. The CDR3 DNA sequence: TGTGCCAGCAGCCCACAGGGGTTCGGGGCCAACGTCCTGACTTTC. Amino acid sequence: CASSPQGFGANVLTF. Full variable domain (rest looked up from reference TRBV28 and TRBJ2-6): DVKVTQSSRYLVKRTGEKVFLECVQDMDHENMFWYRQDPGLGLRLIYFSYDVKMKEKGDIPEGYSVSREKKERFSLILESASTNQTSMYLCASSPQGFGANVLTFGAGSRLTVL.

V and J are TRBV28 and TRBJ1-2; D is unclear. This CDR3 has 12 residues. V was shortened by 5 bases and J by 3 bases, with 7 bases between the two germline ends. CDR1 MDHEN and CDR2 SYDVKM come from the germline V gene. CDR3 region: CASSGYHYGYTF. As DNA, the CDR3 is TGTGCCAGCAGTGGTTATCACTATGGCTACACCTTC.

The chain is built from TRBV7-2 and TRBJ2-7, with 9 bases matching TRBD1. Per the germline V gene, CDR1 is SGHTA and CDR2 is FQGNSA. This CDR3 contains 15 residues. Trimming cost V 1 base and J 4 bases; bases outside gene matches: 5. Written as DNA, the CDR3 is TGTGCCAGCAGCTTAGTGGGACAGGGTATATACGAGCAGTACTTC. As protein: CASSLVGQGIYEQYF. The full variable domain, rest sourced from reference TRBV7-2 and TRBJ2-7, is GAGVSQSPSNKVTEKGKDVELRCDPISGHTALYWYRQSLGQGLEFLIYFQGNSAPDKSGLPSDRFSAERTGGSVSTLTIQRTQQEDSAVYLCASSLVGQGIYEQYFGPGTRLTVT.

This clone was detected a few times. The CDR3 here is CASSVATGREAFF. In DNA, the CDR3 is TGTGCCAGCAGCGTAGCTACAGGCCGTGAAGCTTTCTTT. The chain is built from TRBV9 and TRBJ1-1; the D gene is possibly TRBD1 (5 bases). Germline values: CDR1 SGDLS, CDR2 YYNGEE. The germline V and J ends were trimmed by 0 bases and 7 bases, with 10 bases remaining between them. The CDR3 spans 13 residues.

The chain joins TRBV2 to TRBJ2-7; D unclear. The CDR3 has 14 amino acids. The germline gives CDR1 SNHLY, CDR2 FYNNEI. Trimming stripped 2 bases from V and 7 bases from J, with 15 bases between. CDR3 in DNA: TGTGCCAGCAGTGAAAGCAGGTTACCAATAGAGCAGTACTTC. This encodes CASSESRLPIEQYF.

The V and J genes are TRBV5-1 and TRBJ2-1; 7 bases map to TRBD1. This CDR3 has 14 amino acids. Germline V CDR1 and CDR2: SGHRS, YFSETQ. V lost 0 bases to trimming and J lost 6 bases; unmatched junction nucleotides: 3. CDR3 sequence: CASSLAPGGNEQFF. The CDR3 nucleotides read TGCGCCAGCAGCTTGGCCCCAGGGGGCAATGAGCAGTTCTTC.

The chain is built from TRBV7-9 and TRBJ1-5; tentative D call: TRBD1 (6 bases). V dropped 4 bases and J dropped 4 bases, with 11 bases sitting between them. Germline CDR1 and CDR2: SEHNR and FQNEAQ (reference sequence). The CDR3 loop spans 14 amino acids. CDR3 DNA sequence: TGTGCCAGCAGCTCCTTACAGGGAAATCAGCCCCAGCATTTT. Its translation: CASSSLQGNQPQHF.

J is TRBJ2-3 and V is TRBV6-1, with D tentatively TRBD1 (6 bases). This CDR3 has 13 residues. Between the trimmed V and J ends, which lost 4 bases and 4 bases, there was a span of 9 bases. Germline lookup yields CDR1 MNHNS and CDR2 SASEGT. The CDR3 DNA reads as TGTGCCAGCAGTGCTGCAGGGGCAGATACGCAGTATTTT. Translation: CASSAAGADTQYF.

CDR3 bases: TGTGCCAGCAGTGATACTGGCGACCACAATGAGCAGTTCTTC. This sequence encodes CASSDTGDHNEQFF. This chain connects TRBV6-1 to TRBJ2-1; D ambiguous. Trimming left V 3 bases short and J 5 bases short, with 11 bases between. Per germline, CDR1 MNHNS and CDR2 SASEGT. This CDR3 comprises 14 residues.

This clone was seen only a few times. This chain uses TRBV7-2 with TRBJ2-7; D is unresolved. There are 11 residues in the CDR3. CDR1 SGHTA and CDR2 FQGNSA come from the germline V gene. The V end was cut by 3 bases, the J end by 2 bases, with 2 bases between. CDR3 nucleotide sequence: TGTGCCAGCAGCTTCACCTACGAGCAGTACTTC. Translation: CASSFTYEQYF. The full variable domain, in which reference TRBV7-2 and TRBJ2-7 provide the parts outside the CDR3, is GAGVSQSPSNKVTEKGKDVELRCDPISGHTALYWYRQSLGQGLEFLIYFQGNSAPDKSGLPSDRFSAERTGGSVSTLTIQRTQQEDSAVYLCASSFTYEQYFGPGTRLTVT.

The CDR3 sequence is CASSFATGGFEGETQYF. CDR3 nucleotide sequence: TGTGCCAGCAGCTTCGCGACAGGGGGCTTTGAGGGGGAGACCCAGTACTTC. The rearrangement joins TRBV5-5 to TRBJ2-5; 10 bases line up with TRBD1. This CDR3 region has 17 residues. The J segment lost 5 bases and the V segment lost 2 bases, leaving 12 bases of the junction unmatched. Germline assignment: CDR1 SGHKS and CDR2 YYEKEE (reference sequence).

This clone is medium-sized within its sample. This chain connects TRBV9 to TRBJ2-6; D is uncertain. Germline V gives CDR1 SGDLS, CDR2 YYNGEE. V was trimmed by 0 bases and J by 0 bases, leaving 13 bases between them. The CDR3 runs to 18 residues. The CDR3 region is CASSVEVGVSSGANVLTF. CDR3 DNA sequence: TGTGCCAGCAGCGTAGAAGTTGGGGTCAGCTCTGGGGCCAACGTCCTGACTTTC.

The CDR3, as DNA: TGTGCCAGCAGACCTACAGGGGGCCGGATCTACGAGCAGTACTTC. It yields the protein CASRPTGGRIYEQYF. The J gene is TRBJ2-7, the V gene TRBV28; 9 positions match TRBD1. Germline CDR1 and CDR2: MDHEN and SYDVKM. The CDR3 is 15 residues long. After removal of 6 bases from V and 3 bases from J, the junction contained 9 bases not matched to a gene.

The CDR3 nucleotides read TGTGCCACCAGCAGAGATGGGCGAACTGAAGCTTTCTTT. It specifies CATSRDGRTEAFF. The chain employs TRBV15 and TRBJ1-1; D unclear. The V and J ends lost 0 bases and 5 bases respectively, with 7 bases between them. The CDR3 covers 13 residues. Looked up from germline, CDR1 is LNHNV and CDR2 is YYDKDF (reference sequence).

The chain is built from TRBV28 and TRBJ2-7; D is ambiguous. The V end lost 5 bases, the J end lost 3 bases, and 11 bases lay between the germline ends. CDR1 MDHEN and CDR2 SYDVKM come from the germline V gene. The CDR3 totals 13 residues. CDR3 DNA: TGTGCCAGCAGTCCCCCCCCCGGCTACGAGCAGTACTTC. Amino acids: CASSPPPGYEQYF.

This sequence joins TRBV10-2 and TRBJ1-5, with D uncertain. Germline assignment: CDR1 WSHSY and CDR2 SAAADI. V was cut by 3 bases and J by 7 bases, with 13 bases left in between. The CDR3 extends over 14 amino acids. CDR3 DNA: TGCGCCAGCAGTGACTGGGGAAGTTTACAGCCCCAGCATTTT. Protein product: CASSDWGSLQPQHF.

CDR3 in DNA: TGTGCCAGCAGCTACGGACAGGAAAGGTTCTTC. This translates into CASSYGQERFF. This rearrangement joins TRBV9 to TRBJ2-1, with 7 bases that match TRBD1. CDR1 SGDLS and CDR2 YYNGEE come from the germline V gene. This CDR3 contains 11 residues. The V gene end was trimmed by 4 bases and the J gene end by 15 bases; junction bases not matched to a gene: 7.

V gene TRBV28 combines with J gene TRBJ2-2; TRBD1 aligns across 11 bases. The CDR3 has 17 residues. V was pared by 5 bases and J by 4 bases, with 9 bases of the junction left unmatched. CDR1 and CDR2 from the germline V gene are MDHEN and SYDVKM. The CDR3 protein is CASSIPGQGVFTGELFF. The DNA for the CDR3 is TGTGCCAGCAGTATACCGGGACAGGGGGTTTTCACCGGGGAGCTGTTTTTT. Looking up the rest from reference TRBV28 and TRBJ2-2 gives the full variable domain: DVKVTQSSRYLVKRTGEKVFLECVQDMDHENMFWYRQDPGLGLRLIYFSYDVKMKEKGDIPEGYSVSREKKERFSLILESASTNQTSMYLCASSIPGQGVFTGELFFGEGSRLTVL.

This sequence joins TRBV28 and TRBJ2-5; 13 positions match TRBD2. There are 16 residues in the CDR3. Germline V CDR1 and CDR2: MDHEN, SYDVKM. Trimming took 5 bases from V and 4 from J; bases not matched to a gene: 7. The CDR3 DNA follows: TGTGCCAGCAGTACGCTCGGGACTAGCGGGGTAGAGACCCAGTACTTC. As protein: CASSTLGTSGVETQYF.

This clone appeared a single time. CDR3 sequence (DNA): TGTGCCAGCAGCTTGAACCCAGGACTAGCCTACGAGCAGTACTTC. It encodes CASSLNPGLAYEQYF. V and J are TRBV11-2 and TRBJ2-7, with TRBD2 identical over 7 bases. V gave up 3 bases and J gave up 2 bases; unmatched junction bases: 7. CDR3 size: 15 residues. Per the germline V gene, CDR1 is SGHAT and CDR2 is FQNNGV.

The V call is TRBV7-6, the J call TRBJ1-6; TRBD1 aligns across 7 bases. V lost 5 bases to trimming and J lost 10 bases; unmatched junction nucleotides: 2. CDR3 length: 12 amino acids. CDR1 and CDR2 (germline): SGHVS, FNYEAQ. Here the CDR3 DNA reads TGTGCCAGCAGCATACAGGGGTCACCCCTCCACTTT. Translation: CASSIQGSPLHF.

The chain links TRBV27 to TRBJ2-7, with 13 bases identical to TRBD2. The CDR3 runs to 21 residues. J gave up 1 base and V 5 bases, and 20 bases lay outside the gene matches. Germline assignment: CDR1 MNHEY and CDR2 SMNVEV (reference sequence). The CDR3, as DNA: TGTGCCAGCAGTCCTACCCCCCCGGGACTAGCGGGGAACCTCCTTTCCTACGAGCAGTACTTC. This sequence encodes CASSPTPPGLAGNLLSYEQYF.

CDR3 region: CASSLEGQGGYNEQFF. For the CDR3, the DNA is TGTGCCAGCAGCTTAGAGGGGCAGGGTGGGTACAATGAGCAGTTCTTC. This chain connects TRBV7-6 to TRBJ2-1, with a possible D match to TRBD1 (5 bases). The CDR3 has 16 residues. Per germline, CDR1 SGHVS and CDR2 FNYEAQ. V dropped 1 base and J dropped 4 bases, with 14 bases sitting between them. Drawing the rest from reference TRBV7-6 and TRBJ2-1, the complete variable domain is GAGVSQSPRYKVTKRGQDVALRCDPISGHVSLYWYRQALGQGPEFLTYFNYEAQQDKSGLPNDRFSAERPEGSISTLTIQRTEQRDSAMYRCASSLEGQGGYNEQFFGPGTRLTVL.

The genes are TRBV9 and TRBJ2-3, with D possibly being TRBD2 (5 bases). The CDR3 has 15 amino acids. From germline, CDR1 is SGDLS and CDR2 YYNGEE. V was cut by 2 bases and J by 4 bases, with 14 bases left in between. This chain's CDR3 is CASSVSGRGADTQYF. CDR3 bases: TGTGCCAGCAGCGTGAGCGGACGAGGCGCAGATACGCAGTATTTT.

The chain carries TRBV5-6 and TRBJ2-3; TRBD2 agrees at 14 bases. V trimming: 3 bases; J trimming: 5 bases; junction bases outside the gene matches: 5. Germline assignment: CDR1 SGHDT and CDR2 YYEEEE. The CDR3 covers 16 residues. In DNA, the CDR3 is TGTGCCAGCAGCTCGCTGACTAGCGGGAGGGTAGATACGCAGTATTTT. This encodes CASSSLTSGRVDTQYF.

The chain employs TRBV10-3 and TRBJ2-3, with D perhaps being TRBD1 or TRBD2 (5 bases each). The germline V gene has CDR1 ENHRY and CDR2 SYGVKD. The CDR3 is 14 residues long. Trimming took off 3 bases at V and 2 bases at J, with 9 bases between the two ends. CDR3 in DNA: TGTGCCATCAGTGAACGGGACCCCACAGATACGCAGTATTTT. Encoded protein: CAISERDPTDTQYF.